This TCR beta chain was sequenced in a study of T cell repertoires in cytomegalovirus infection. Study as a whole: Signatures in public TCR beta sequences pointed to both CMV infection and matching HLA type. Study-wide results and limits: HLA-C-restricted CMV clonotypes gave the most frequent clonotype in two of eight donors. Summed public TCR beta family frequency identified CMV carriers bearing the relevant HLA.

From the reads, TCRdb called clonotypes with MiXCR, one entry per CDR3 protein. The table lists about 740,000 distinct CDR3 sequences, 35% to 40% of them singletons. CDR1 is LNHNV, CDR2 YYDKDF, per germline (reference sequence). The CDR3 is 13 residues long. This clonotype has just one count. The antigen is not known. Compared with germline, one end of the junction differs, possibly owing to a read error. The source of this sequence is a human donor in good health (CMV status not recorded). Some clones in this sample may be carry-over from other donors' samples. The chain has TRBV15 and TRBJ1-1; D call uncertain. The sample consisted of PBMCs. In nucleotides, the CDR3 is TGTGCCACCAGCAGAGATTACGCAACTGAAGCTGTCTTT. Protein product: CATSRDYATEAVF.